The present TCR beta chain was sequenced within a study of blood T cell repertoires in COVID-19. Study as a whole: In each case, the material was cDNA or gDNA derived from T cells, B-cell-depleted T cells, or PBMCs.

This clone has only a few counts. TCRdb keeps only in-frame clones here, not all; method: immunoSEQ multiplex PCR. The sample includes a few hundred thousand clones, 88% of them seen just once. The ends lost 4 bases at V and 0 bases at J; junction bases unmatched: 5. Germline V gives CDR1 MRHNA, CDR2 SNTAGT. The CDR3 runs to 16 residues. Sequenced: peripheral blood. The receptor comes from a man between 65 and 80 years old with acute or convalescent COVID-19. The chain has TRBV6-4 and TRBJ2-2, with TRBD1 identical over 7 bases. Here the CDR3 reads CASSVATGSNTGELFF. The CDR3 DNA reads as TGTGCCAGCAGTGTGGCGACAGGGTCGAACACCGGGGAGCTGTTTTTT.